This TCR beta chain was profiled in a study of early stage breast cancer tumors. Across the whole study: Most invasive tumors, twelve of 16, were ER+/PR+/HER2-. Whole-study findings and limits: Most shared enriched TCRB sequences were commonly generated ones. In most of the 16 patients, blood comparison separated tumor from normal breast.

This clone was counted once. The antigen remains undetermined. Germline CDR1 and CDR2: SGHAT and FQNNGV. V lost 0 bases, J lost 1 base, and 9 bases lay in between. The CDR3 consists of 15 residues. Each sample had two DNA replicates, approximately 0.52 ug blood or roughly 1.4 ug tissue. Clones were read by immunoSEQ multiplex PCR, and TCRdb kept only the in-frame ones, dropping some. The sample shows about 30,000 clones, roughly two thirds of them seen only once. Source material: blood. The clonotype originates from a person aged 45 to 59 with breast cancer. V and J are TRBV11-2 and TRBJ2-5; possibly TRBD2 for D (6 bases). The CDR3 DNA reads TGTGCCAGCAGCTTAGATAACGGGGGCCAAGAGACCCAGTACTTC. This translates into CASSLDNGGQETQYF.